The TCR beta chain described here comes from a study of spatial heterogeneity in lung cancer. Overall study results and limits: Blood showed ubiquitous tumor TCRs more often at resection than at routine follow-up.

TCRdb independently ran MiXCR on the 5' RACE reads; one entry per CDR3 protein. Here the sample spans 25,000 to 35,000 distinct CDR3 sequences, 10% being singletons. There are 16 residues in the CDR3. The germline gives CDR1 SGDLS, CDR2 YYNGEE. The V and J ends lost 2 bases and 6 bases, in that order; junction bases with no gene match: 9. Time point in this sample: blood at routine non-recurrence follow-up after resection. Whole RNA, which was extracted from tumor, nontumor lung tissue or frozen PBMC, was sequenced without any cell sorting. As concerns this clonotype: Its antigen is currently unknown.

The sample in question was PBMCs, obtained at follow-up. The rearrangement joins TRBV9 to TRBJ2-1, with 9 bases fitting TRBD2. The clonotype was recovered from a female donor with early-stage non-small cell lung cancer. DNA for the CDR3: TGTGCCAGCAGCGTTCTTAGCGGGGGAGGTTTCAATGAGCAGTTCTTC. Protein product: CASSVLSGGGFNEQFF.